The rows below give T cell receptor beta chains drawn from one sample of a study of T cells after somatic rescue of genetic block. Using immunoSEQ multiplex PCR, the repertoire was profiled, and TCRdb retains in-frame clones only, with some absent. The sample contains under 150,000 clones, around nine tenths of which appear only once. Specimen: peripheral blood mononuclear cells (PBMCs). These receptors were collected from a woman aged 18-29 years. CDR3s include the opening cysteine and the closing phenylalanine or tryptophan. Each record gives: D gene, V gene, CDR3 protein. D genes are given only for firm matches.

>NA|TRBV20-1
CSAPGGFEAFF
>TRBD1|TRBV7-3
CASSASGQSRDTQYF
>NA|TRBV2
CATRSMRTNNEQFF
>NA|TRBV10-2
CASSDGHSQKRETQYF
>TRBD1|TRBV28
CASSPIGYRGQSYGYTF
>NA|TRBV29-1
CSVEVEGVGYTF
>NA|TRBV30
CAWEGGNEQFF
>TRBD1|TRBV27
CASSSPPFRGHGYTF
>NA|TRBV27
CASSHPRETQYF
>NA|TRBV27
CASSLTGYNEQFF
>TRBD1|TRBV7-3
CASSAGTGGNNEQFF
>NA|TRBV5-8
CASSGHPQPQHF
>TRBD1|TRBV10-3
CAISPGQGGTGELFF
>TRBD1|TRBV5-1
CASSLTGRYGNTIYF
>NA|TRBV2
CASSGTVDEQYF
>NA|TRBV6-4
CASSPRALYNEQFF
>TRBD2|TRBV5-5
CASSLVLAGASPYEQYF
>NA|TRBV7-9
CASSPSGRRSNTGELFF
>NA|TRBV6-1
CASTRPSGSYGYTF
>TRBD1|TRBV5-8
CASSFLTGGDSEAFF
>TRBD1|TRBV28
CASSLWGQGGQPQHF
>NA|TRBV27
CASGFFYNEQFF
>TRBD2|TRBV6-4
CATGTSGGGHNEQFF